This T cell receptor beta chain was documented in a study of blood T cell repertoires in COVID-19. V gave up 0 bases and J gave up 3 bases, with 7 bases separating them. The CDR3 has 13 residues. In germline, CDR1 is SGHRS, CDR2 YFSETQ. This clone was picked up a small number of times. Using immunoSEQ multiplex PCR, the repertoire was profiled, and TCRdb retains in-frame clones only, with some absent. This sample carries 150,000 to 200,000 clones, 84% of them seen once, and the ten largest clones take approximately 8.4%. The source of this sequence is a woman aged 45-60 years who had recovered from COVID-19. This chain uses TRBV5-1 with TRBJ2-7; the D is unclear. Specimen: PBMCs or T cells enriched from blood (not recorded which). The CDR3 sequence is CASSLDVLYEQYF. The CDR3 DNA sequence: TGCGCCAGCAGCTTGGATGTTCTCTACGAGCAGTACTTC.